This TCR beta chain was profiled in a study of blood T cells in healthy people across ages. In germline, CDR1 is SGHTA, CDR2 FQGNSA. The CDR3 consists of 14 residues. With 0 bases clipped from V and 6 bases from J, the junction kept 4 bases outside the gene matches. Donors each provided 8 to 10 milliliters of peripheral blood. The table lists this clonotype with a few counts. Then a second PCR, running roughly 7 to 11 cycles, was carried out with a sample-barcoded 5' primer and a J-beta primer mix. Via MiXCR, TCRdb re-called the 5' RACE reads, giving one row per CDR3 protein. The data show roughly 1.5 million distinct CDR3 sequences, with 35% to 45% seen just once and approximately 4% held by the top ten.

Sequenced input: blood. The clonotype was recovered from a woman under 30 in good health. The V call is TRBV7-2, the J call TRBJ2-5; the match to TRBD2 covers 7 bases. Here the CDR3 reads CASSLAGGKKTQYF. The CDR3, as DNA: TGTGCCAGCAGCTTAGCGGGGGGGAAAAAGACCCAGTACTTC.